This T cell receptor beta chain was profiled in a study of T cell changes during pregnancy in multiple sclerosis (dated by TCRdb to about 2019). Describing the broader study: The study looked at changes in the T cell repertoire across pregnancy in women with multiple sclerosis.

Library preparation used the immunoSEQ multiplex PCR assay. TCRdb carries this immuneACCESS record with in-frame sequences only. Its versions omit some clonotypes, under half of them owing to an unresolved V gene in the studies checked, with the rest unexplained. This sample holds fewer than 50,000 clones; roughly 88% were observed only once. The ten largest clones add up to 4% to 5% of the sample. About this clone: This receptor's antigen is unknown. No much larger clone is present one base from it, and per-base qualities are unavailable.

The sequencing here drew on peripheral blood, taken in the second trimester of pregnancy. The TCR was taken from a female donor in good health, enrolled as a control in a pregnancy study.

CDR3 protein: CATSRGGDRLNTEAFF. The DNA sequence reads TGTGCCACCAGCAGAGGGGGGGACCGATTGAACACTGAAGCTTTCTTT. In this chain, TRBV15 is recombined with TRBJ1-1; TRBD1 is a possible D gene, resting on 5 matching bases. CDR1 and CDR2, looked up from the germline V gene (reference sequence), are LNHNV and YYDKDF. Inclusive of the bounding cysteine and phenylalanine, the CDR3 is 16 residues long. CDR3 DNA is the only sequence kept; it has 48 bases, read in frame from the first base. V sheds 1 base and J sheds 0 bases, leaving 12 bases between their ends.